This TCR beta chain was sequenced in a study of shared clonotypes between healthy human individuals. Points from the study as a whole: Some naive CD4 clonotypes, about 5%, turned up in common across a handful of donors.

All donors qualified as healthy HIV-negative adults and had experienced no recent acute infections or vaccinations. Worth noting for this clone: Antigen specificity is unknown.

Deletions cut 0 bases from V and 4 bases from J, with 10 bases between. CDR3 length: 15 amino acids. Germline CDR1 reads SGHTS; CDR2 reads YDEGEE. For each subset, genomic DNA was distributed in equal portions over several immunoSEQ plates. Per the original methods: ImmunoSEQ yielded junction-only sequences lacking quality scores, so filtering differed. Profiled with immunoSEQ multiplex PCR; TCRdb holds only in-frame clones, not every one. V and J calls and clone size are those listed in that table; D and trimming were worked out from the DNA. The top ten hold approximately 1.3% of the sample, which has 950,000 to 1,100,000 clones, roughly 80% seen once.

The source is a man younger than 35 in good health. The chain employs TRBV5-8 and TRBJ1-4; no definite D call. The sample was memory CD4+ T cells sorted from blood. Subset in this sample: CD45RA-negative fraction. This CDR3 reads CASSLEGMSNEKLFF. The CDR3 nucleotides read TGTGCCAGCAGCTTGGAAGGGATGAGTAATGAAAAACTGTTTTTT.